Below, 27 T cell receptor beta chains from the same sample are listed, as sequenced in a study of Graves' ophthalmopathy and Graves' hyperthyroidism. RNA served as the template for amplifying TCR beta CDR3 regions. HTBI primers primed a first-round RT-PCR, and a second-round multiplex PCR followed. Via MiXCR, TCRdb re-called the multiplex PCR reads, giving one row per CDR3 protein. The sample has 560,000 or so distinct CDR3 sequences, approximately 37% seen once. Sample: peripheral blood or thyroid tissue (not recorded which). The receptor source for this set is an adult man with Graves' hyperthyroidism.

This sequence joins TRBV6-5 and TRBJ2-7; TRBD1 aligns across 8 bases. This CDR3 has 14 amino acids. Germline trimming cut 1 base from V and 4 bases from J; bases unmatched to any gene: 3. The germline V gene has CDR1 MNHEY and CDR2 SVGAGI. The CDR3 loop reads CASSYLGQGYEQYF. Here the CDR3 DNA reads TGTGCCAGCAGTTACTTAGGACAGGGTTACGAGCAGTACTTC.

The V and J genes are TRBV7-6 and TRBJ2-3; D is uncertain. Trimming took off 3 bases at V and 2 bases at J, with 12 bases between the two ends. This CDR3 comprises 15 residues. Germline values: CDR1 SGHVS, CDR2 FNYEAQ. In DNA, the CDR3 is TGTGCCAGCAGCTTGGCGGACGGAGTCACAGATACGCAGTATTTT. It yields the protein CASSLADGVTDTQYF.

The chain joins TRBV7-9 to TRBJ1-4; D is possibly TRBD1 (6 bases). The ends were cut back, 5 bases at V and 8 bases at J, with 18 bases in the middle. Germline CDR1 reads SEHNR; CDR2 reads FQNEAQ (reference sequence). CDR3 length equals 15 residues. The CDR3 loop reads CASSDGTLRGEKLFF. In DNA form, the CDR3 reads TGTGCCAGCAGCGATGGGACACTTCGAGGAGAAAAACTGTTTTTT.

This chain uses TRBV9 with TRBJ2-5; 8 nucleotides agree with TRBD1. The germline CDR1 and CDR2 sequences are SGDLS and YYNGEE. After removal of 5 bases from V and 4 bases from J, the junction contained 7 bases not matched to a gene. The CDR3 covers 14 residues. The CDR3 protein is CASSLQGAIETQYF. CDR3 in DNA: TGTGCCAGCAGTCTCCAGGGGGCAATAGAGACCCAGTACTTC. The whole variable domain, filled in from reference TRBV9 and TRBJ2-5, reads DSGVTQTPKHLITATGQRVTLRCSPRSGDLSVYWYQQSLDQGLQFLIQYYNGEERAKGNILERFSAQQFPDLHSELNLSSLELGDSALYFCASSLQGAIETQYFGPGTRLLVL.

In regard to this clonotype: Possible read error: a much larger clone is one base away. The chain couples TRBV5-1 to TRBJ2-7, with a possible D match to TRBD2 (5 bases). This CDR3 has 16 amino acids. CDR1 and CDR2 (germline): SGHRS, YFSETQ. The CDR3 region is CASSLVTLVDPYEQHF. The DNA for the CDR3 is TGCGCCAGCAGCTTGGTAACACTAGTGGACCCCTACGAGCAGCACTTC.

This clonotype was seen many times. The chain links TRBV11-1 to TRBJ2-7; 9 nucleotides match TRBD1. Germline-derived CDR1 and CDR2 are SGHAT and FQDESV (reference sequence). The CDR3 contains 16 residues. V was pared by 2 bases and J by 5 bases, with 10 bases of the junction left unmatched. The CDR3 region is CASSLTLRTGDDEQYF. The CDR3 DNA reads as TGTGCCAGCAGCTTAACCCTTCGGACAGGGGACGACGAGCAGTACTTC.

The chain joins TRBV2 to TRBJ1-5; D unclear. The CDR3 is 12 amino acids. Germline CDR1 and CDR2: SNHLY and FYNNEI. Trimming took 4 bases from V and 5 from J, leaving 6 bases between them. Here the CDR3 DNA reads TGTGCCAGCAGTGCGAGGTATCAGCCCCAGCATTTT. Protein product: CASSARYQPQHF.

Only a few counts were recorded for this clonotype. This could be a read error, since a much larger clone is one nucleotide away. The chain uses TRBV10-3 and TRBJ1-5; D gene unclear. This CDR3 is 15 amino acids long. Germline lookup yields CDR1 ENHRY and CDR2 SYGVKD. V lost 2 bases and J lost 0, with 8 bases in between. CDR3 nucleotide sequence: TGTGCCATCAGTGAGGGAGCTCCTAGCAATCAGCCCCAGCATTTT. Translated, it gives CAISEGAPSNQPQHF.

In its sample, this clonotype was seen many times. The chain carries TRBV9 and TRBJ1-2, with 7 positions matching TRBD1. CDR3 length: 13 amino acids. Trimming cost V 2 bases and J 6 bases; bases outside gene matches: 4. Germline loops: CDR1 SGDLS, CDR2 YYNGEE. DNA for the CDR3: TGTGCCAGCAGCGTTCCAGGGGGAAATGGCTACACCTTC. It encodes CASSVPGGNGYTF.

This clonotype was picked up many times. The rearrangement uses TRBV7-9 and TRBJ1-2; D gene uncertain. The V gene's germline CDR1 is SEHNR and CDR2 FQNEAQ (reference sequence). Trimming shortened V by 1 base and J by 1 base, and 7 bases separated the two germline ends. The CDR3 length is 14 residues. CDR3 sequence reads: CASSLDGSNYGYTF. For the CDR3, the DNA is TGTGCCAGCAGCTTAGATGGCAGTAACTATGGCTACACCTTC.

This clonotype has at least ten counts. This rearrangement joins TRBV7-9 to TRBJ1-2, with unresolved D. Between the trimmed V and J ends, which lost 1 base and 0 bases, there was a span of 9 bases. Germline CDR1 and CDR2: SEHNR and FQNEAQ (reference sequence). CDR3 length: 15 amino acids. The DNA of the CDR3 is TGTGCCAGCAGCTTAGGCAGCGACGCTAACTATGGCTACACCTTC. It codes for CASSLGSDANYGYTF.

This clonotype showed up many times. The chain joins TRBV2 to TRBJ1-3; a possible D gene is TRBD1 (5 bases). The CDR3 runs 17 residues. From germline, CDR1 is SNHLY and CDR2 FYNNEI. V dropped 6 bases and J dropped 0 bases, with 18 bases sitting between them. This CDR3 is CASRPPGRQDSGNTIYF. The CDR3 DNA sequence: TGTGCCAGCAGGCCTCCAGGGAGACAAGACTCTGGAAACACCATATATTTT.

This clonotype was detected many times. The chain couples TRBV10-3 to TRBJ1-6, with TRBD1 identical over 11 bases. CDR3 size: 16 residues. Germline CDR1 ENHRY, CDR2 SYGVKD. V was pared by 3 bases and J by 10 bases, with 8 bases of the junction left unmatched. CDR3 sequence reads: CAISDFGQGAGSPLHF. CDR3 in DNA: TGTGCCATCAGTGACTTCGGACAGGGGGCAGGATCACCCCTCCACTTT.

V usage is TRBV7-2 and J usage is TRBJ2-2; no reliable D call. The CDR3 consists of 13 residues. Trimming removed 5 bases from V and 7 bases from J, with 11 bases in between. CDR1 and CDR2 from the germline V gene are SGHTA and FQGNSA. The CDR3 DNA follows: TGTGCCAGCAGCCTGGGGAACGGCGGGGAGCTGTTTTTT. Translating gives CASSLGNGGELFF.

This clonotype appeared many times. The chain uses TRBV25-1 and TRBJ1-1; perhaps TRBD1 as D (6 bases). V was pared by 3 bases and J by 12 bases, with 11 bases between. CDR1 and CDR2 (germline): MGHDK, SYGVNS. CDR3 size: 11 residues. CDR3 nucleotide sequence: TGTGCCAGCAGTGACAACAGGGCATCTTTCTTT. Translating gives CASSDNRASFF.

Many counts were recorded for this clonotype. The chain uses TRBV24-1 and TRBJ1-5; D not certain. The ends were cut back, 10 bases at V and 0 bases at J, with 12 bases in the middle. Germline V gene lookup returns CDR1 KGHDR and CDR2 SFDVKD. The CDR3 contains 14 residues. CDR3 sequence (DNA): TGTGCCACTAATTGGGCATATAGCAATCAGCCCCAGCATTTT. Its protein is CATNWAYSNQPQHF.

The V call is TRBV9, the J call TRBJ1-2; 9 bases match TRBD1. The CDR3 extends over 17 amino acids. V was clipped by 3 bases and J by 4 bases; unmatched bases: 13. Per the germline V gene, CDR1 is SGDLS and CDR2 is YYNGEE. CDR3 amino acids: CASSARDRDFPTYGYTF. CDR3 DNA: TGTGCCAGCAGCGCCCGGGACAGGGATTTCCCCACCTATGGCTACACCTTC.

This sequence joins TRBV6-5 and TRBJ2-3; 12 nucleotides match TRBD2. After removal of 10 bases from V and 2 bases from J, the junction contained 4 bases not matched to a gene. The germline V gene has CDR1 MNHEY and CDR2 SVGAGI. This CDR3 is 14 amino acids long. The DNA of the CDR3 is TGTGCCACCGGACTAGCGGGGTCCACAGATACGCAGTATTTT. Amino acids: CATGLAGSTDTQYF.

With regard to this clonotype: This may be a read error: a much more frequent sequence differs by one nucleotide. This chain uses TRBV12-5 with TRBJ2-2, with D perhaps TRBD1 or TRBD2 (5 bases each). The CDR3 length is 13 residues. The germline V gene encodes CDR1 LGHNT and CDR2 FRNRAP. CDR3 DNA sequence: TGTGCCACCGGGACGGCGAACACCGGGGAGCTGTTTTTT. Translation: CATGTANTGELFF. Filled out from reference TRBV12-5 and TRBJ2-2, the complete variable domain reads DARVTQTPRHKVTEMGQEVTMRCQPILGHNTVFWYRQTMMQGLELLAYFRNRAPLDDSGMPKDRFSAEMPDATLATLKIQPSEPRDSAVYFCATGTANTGELFFGEGSRLTVL.

This clonotype was seen ten or more times. The genes are TRBV6-1 and TRBJ2-7; 11 positions agree with TRBD1. CDR3 length: 15 residues. V gave up 4 bases and J gave up 4 bases; unmatched junction bases: 6. Germline-derived CDR1 and CDR2 are MNHNS and SASEGT. CDR3 region: CASSVGTGGFYEQYF. The CDR3 nucleotides are TGTGCCAGCAGTGTAGGGACAGGGGGTTTTTACGAGCAGTACTTC.

The genes are TRBV19 and TRBJ2-3, with D perhaps given as TRBD1 or TRBD2 (5 bases each). Germline CDR1 and CDR2: LNHDA and SQIVND (reference sequence). The CDR3 has 14 residues. The germline V and J ends were trimmed by 8 bases and 3 bases, with 15 bases remaining between them. This CDR3 reads CASEPGPRTDTQYF. CDR3 nucleotide sequence: TGTGCCAGTGAACCGGGACCGAGGACAGATACGCAGTATTTT.

J is TRBJ2-5 and V is TRBV20-1; 8 bases are shared with TRBD2. With 3 bases clipped from V and 4 bases from J, the junction kept 13 bases outside the gene matches. Germline V gene lookup returns CDR1 DFQATT and CDR2 SNEGSKA (reference sequence). The CDR3 extends over 16 amino acids. For the CDR3, the DNA is TGCAGTGCTAGGGGGATACTAGCGGAGGGGAGAGAGACCCAGTACTTC. The encoded protein is CSARGILAEGRETQYF.

The chain links TRBV7-3 to TRBJ1-5; D uncertain. This CDR3 region has 15 residues. Germline V gene lookup returns CDR1 SGHTA and CDR2 FQGTGA. V was trimmed by 5 bases and J by 3 bases, leaving 14 bases between them. DNA for the CDR3: TGTGCCAGCAGCGAGAATACGCAACCCAATCAGCCCCAGCATTTT. Translating it yields CASSENTQPNQPQHF.

This sequence joins TRBV29-1 and TRBJ2-7, with 8 bases aligning to TRBD2. V was pared by 4 bases and J by 6 bases, with 14 bases of the junction left unmatched. The germline V gene has CDR1 SQVTM and CDR2 ANQGSEA. This CDR3 has 15 residues. For the CDR3, the DNA is TGCAGCGTTGGGGCCGCCGGGACTAGACTTCGCGAGCAGTACTTC. It translates to CSVGAAGTRLREQYF.

This clonotype has at least ten counts. This rearrangement joins TRBV10-3 to TRBJ1-5; 7 nucleotides align to TRBD1. There are 16 residues in the CDR3. Looked up from germline, CDR1 is ENHRY and CDR2 is SYGVKD. Germline trimming cut 4 bases from V and 0 bases from J; bases unmatched to any gene: 6. CDR3 sequence reads: CAISGHRGDSNQPQHF. The CDR3 DNA sequence: TGTGCCATCAGTGGGCACAGGGGAGATAGCAATCAGCCCCAGCATTTT.

This clonotype was observed a few times. The gene calls are TRBV7-2 and TRBJ1-1; D not certain. V was trimmed by 6 bases and J by 1 base, leaving 12 bases between them. The CDR3 loop spans 14 amino acids. The germline V gene encodes CDR1 SGHTA and CDR2 FQGNSA. CDR3 amino acids: CASSSPHGNTEAFF. The CDR3 DNA sequence: TGTGCCAGCAGTTCTCCACACGGGAACACTGAAGCTTTCTTT.

This clonotype was observed at least ten times. The J gene is TRBJ2-7, the V gene TRBV29-1; TRBD2 might be the D (5 bases). Germline V gene lookup returns CDR1 SQVTM and CDR2 ANQGSEA. Deletions cut 5 bases from V and 7 bases from J, with 12 bases between. The CDR3 runs to 11 residues. The CDR3 bases are TGCAGCGTTAGCCCCGGGGTAGAGCAGTACTTC. Its translation is CSVSPGVEQYF.